This T cell receptor beta chain was documented in a study of control samples from healthy donors and cancer patients. The ends lost 6 bases at V and 4 bases at J; junction bases unmatched: 14. CDR1 ENHRY and CDR2 SYGVKD come from the germline V gene. The CDR3 contains 16 residues. Clones were sequenced by immunoSEQ multiplex PCR, and TCRdb holds only the in-frame ones, with some missing. The sample records about 22,000 clones, approximately 83% being singletons. The chain links TRBV10-3 to TRBJ1-2; TRBD1 aligns across 7 bases. The sample comprised PBMCs. The source is a man aged 60 to 69 with head and neck cancer. Written as DNA, the CDR3 is TGTGCCATCAGGGAAGCCCTTGACAGGGAGGGCTATGGCTACACCTTC. Encoded protein: CAIREALDREGYGYTF.